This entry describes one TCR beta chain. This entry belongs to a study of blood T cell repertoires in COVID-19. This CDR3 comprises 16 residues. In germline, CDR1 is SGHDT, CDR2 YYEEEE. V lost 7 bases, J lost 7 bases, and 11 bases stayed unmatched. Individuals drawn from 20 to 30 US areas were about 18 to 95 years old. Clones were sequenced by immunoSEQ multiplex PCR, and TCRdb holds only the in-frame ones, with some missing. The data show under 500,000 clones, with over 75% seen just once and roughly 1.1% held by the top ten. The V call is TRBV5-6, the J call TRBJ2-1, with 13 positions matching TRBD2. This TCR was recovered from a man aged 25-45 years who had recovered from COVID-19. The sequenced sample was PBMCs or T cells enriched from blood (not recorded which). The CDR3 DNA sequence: TGTGCCAGCGGGAGAGCGGGACTAGCGGGAAGGAATGAGCAGTTCTTC. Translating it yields CASGRAGLAGRNEQFF.